This T cell receptor (beta chain) was recorded in a study of T cells in Graves' hyperthyroidism and ophthalmopathy. Study at large: Peripheral blood collection took place at initial diagnosis, before any treatment.

This clonotype occurred a few times. Its antigen is not identified. RNA transcripts yielded amplified TCR beta CDR3 regions. Primed by the HTBI set, a first-round RT-PCR was run on the TCR CDR3. MiXCR, applied by TCRdb to the multiplex PCR reads, yields one record per CDR3 protein. The data hold about 610,000 distinct CDR3 sequences, with about 15% observed a single time. Study results and limitations: The model made its ophthalmopathy prediction, and onset followed a median roughly 6.5 months later.

This sequence was found in a woman between 35 and 50 years old with Graves' ophthalmopathy. The sample comprised blood.

CDR3 in amino acids: CAWSLGQGETEAFF. The CDR3 DNA reads as TGTGCCTGGAGTCTCGGACAGGGTGAAACTGAAGCTTTCTTT. V and J are TRBV30 and TRBJ1-1, with 8 bases aligning to TRBD1. From germline, CDR1 is GTSNPN and CDR2 SVGIG (reference sequence). The ends lost 2 bases at V and 5 bases at J; junction bases unmatched: 7. The CDR3 runs to 14 residues.